Shown below are 8 T cell receptor beta chains from a single sample sequenced in a study of T cell responses to AZD1222 COVID-19 vaccine. Only in-frame clones appear in the TCRdb table, and some are missing; sequencing was by immunoSEQ multiplex PCR. Found here are around 130,000 clones, approximately 86% of them singletons; the top ten hold around 3.5%. Here the sequenced sample was peripheral blood, taken on day 0 of AZD1222 vaccination. These receptors were obtained from an adult in good health.

The chain has TRBV2 and TRBJ1-2, with 7 nucleotides matching TRBD1. Germline CDR1 SNHLY, CDR2 FYNNEI. The CDR3 length is 16 residues. The junction had 9 bases not matched to a gene; V was cut back by 5 bases and J by 0 bases. As DNA, the CDR3 is TGTGCCAGCAGTAAGGGATGGCAGGGGGCTAACTATGGCTACACCTTC. As protein: CASSKGWQGANYGYTF.

This chain joins TRBV11-2 and TRBJ2-5; maybe TRBD2 (5 bases). The CDR3 extends over 13 amino acids. Trimming shortened V by 4 bases and J by 5 bases, and 11 bases separated the two germline ends. The germline V gene encodes CDR1 SGHAT and CDR2 FQNNGV. The CDR3 protein is CASSSGGYETQYF. CDR3 nucleotide sequence: TGTGCCAGCAGCTCCGGAGGCTACGAGACCCAGTACTTC. Complete variable domain (other parts from reference TRBV11-2 and TRBJ2-5): EAGVAQSPRYKIIEKRQSVAFWCNPISGHATLYWYQQILGQGPKLLIQFQNNGVVDDSQLPKDRFSAERLKGVDSTLKIQPAKLEDSAVYLCASSSGGYETQYFGPGTRLLVL.

This chain connects TRBV6-4 to TRBJ2-3, with a tentative D call TRBD2 (6 bases). CDR1 and CDR2 (germline): MRHNA, SNTAGT. The V end was cut by 11 bases, the J end by 6 bases, with 24 bases between. The CDR3 length is 15 residues. The CDR3 sequence: CAAGSGSGSTDTQYF. CDR3 sequence (DNA): TGTGCCGCCGGGTCGGGTAGCGGAAGTACGGATACGCAGTATTTT.

This chain joins TRBV9 and TRBJ1-2; 10 nucleotides line up with TRBD1. The germline V gene encodes CDR1 SGDLS and CDR2 YYNGEE. This CDR3 is 13 amino acids long. V dropped 2 bases and J dropped 6; count of bases not matched to a gene: 1. CDR3 in DNA: TGTGCCAGCAGCGTGGGGACAGGGGATGGCTACACCTTC. This encodes CASSVGTGDGYTF.

The chain carries TRBV7-2 and TRBJ2-7, with 11 bases fitting TRBD2. The germline CDR1 and CDR2 sequences are SGHTA and FQGNSA. The CDR3 contains 15 residues. The junction had 2 bases not matched to a gene; V was cut back by 1 base and J by 3 bases. CDR3 amino acids: CASSLEGLAVYEQYF. The CDR3 bases are TGTGCCAGCAGCTTAGAGGGACTAGCGGTCTACGAGCAGTACTTC. Looking up the rest from reference TRBV7-2 and TRBJ2-7 gives the full variable domain: GAGVSQSPSNKVTEKGKDVELRCDPISGHTALYWYRQSLGQGLEFLIYFQGNSAPDKSGLPSDRFSAERTGGSVSTLTIQRTQQEDSAVYLCASSLEGLAVYEQYFGPGTRLTVT.

This chain uses TRBV6-5 with TRBJ2-1; 7 bases line up with TRBD2. V lost 1 base, J lost 7 bases, and 4 bases stayed unmatched. This CDR3 contains 14 residues. Germline CDR1 MNHEY, CDR2 SVGAGI. The CDR3 nucleotides read TGTGCCAGCAGTTACTTCGGGGGGACGAATGAGCAGTTCTTC. Encoded protein: CASSYFGGTNEQFF.

This clone appeared once. The V and J genes are TRBV7-6 and TRBJ1-1; the D is unclear. The CDR3 is 15 amino acids. The germline CDR1 and CDR2 sequences are SGHVS and FNYEAQ. The V end was cut by 5 bases, the J end by 3 bases, with 16 bases between. The CDR3 DNA is TGTGCCAGCAGCGCCCTCGAGGGTGGCGACACTGAAGCTTTCTTT. It yields the protein CASSALEGGDTEAFF.

V usage is TRBV5-4 and J usage is TRBJ2-1; weak D call: TRBD1 (6 bases). The CDR3 is 13 residues long. Looked up from germline, CDR1 is SGHNT and CDR2 is YYREEE (reference sequence). The V gene lost 2 bases and the J gene lost 9 bases, with 12 bases spanning the gap. CDR3 coding DNA: TGTGCCAGCAGCTTTGGGGGCGGTGGTGAGCAGTTCTTC. Protein sequence: CASSFGGGGEQFF.